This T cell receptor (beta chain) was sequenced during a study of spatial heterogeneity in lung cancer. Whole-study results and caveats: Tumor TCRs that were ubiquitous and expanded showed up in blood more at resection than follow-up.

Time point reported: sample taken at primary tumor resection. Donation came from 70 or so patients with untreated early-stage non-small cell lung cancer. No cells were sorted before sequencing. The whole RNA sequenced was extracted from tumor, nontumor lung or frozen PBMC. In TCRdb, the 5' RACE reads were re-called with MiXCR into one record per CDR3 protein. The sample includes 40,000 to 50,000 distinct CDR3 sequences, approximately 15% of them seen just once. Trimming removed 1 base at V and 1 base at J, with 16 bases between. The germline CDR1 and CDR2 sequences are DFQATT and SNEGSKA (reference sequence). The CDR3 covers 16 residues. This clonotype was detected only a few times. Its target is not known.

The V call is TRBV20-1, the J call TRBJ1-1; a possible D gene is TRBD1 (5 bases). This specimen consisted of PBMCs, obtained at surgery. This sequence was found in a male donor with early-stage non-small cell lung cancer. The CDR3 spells CSARGRAGPQNTEAFF. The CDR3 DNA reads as TGCAGTGCTAGAGGCAGGGCAGGTCCACAGAACACTGAAGCTTTCTTT.